This TCR beta chain was sequenced in a study of blood T cell repertoires in COVID-19. The V gene lost 0 bases and the J gene lost 9 bases, with 4 bases spanning the gap. Germline V gene lookup returns CDR1 SGHKS and CDR2 YYEKEE (reference sequence). This CDR3 has 11 amino acids. This clone has just one count. The method was immunoSEQ multiplex PCR; TCRdb's version includes in-frame clones alone and lacks a portion of them. The sample gives just over 65,000 clones, 85% to 90% of which show up once; approximately 1.5% is in the top ten. The sequencing input was peripheral blood. The TCR sequence derives from a man aged 55 to 70 with acute or convalescent COVID-19. V and J are TRBV5-5 and TRBJ2-4; D remains ambiguous. The chain's CDR3 is CASSLASIQYF. In DNA, the CDR3 is TGTGCCAGCAGCTTGGCGTCCATTCAGTACTTC.